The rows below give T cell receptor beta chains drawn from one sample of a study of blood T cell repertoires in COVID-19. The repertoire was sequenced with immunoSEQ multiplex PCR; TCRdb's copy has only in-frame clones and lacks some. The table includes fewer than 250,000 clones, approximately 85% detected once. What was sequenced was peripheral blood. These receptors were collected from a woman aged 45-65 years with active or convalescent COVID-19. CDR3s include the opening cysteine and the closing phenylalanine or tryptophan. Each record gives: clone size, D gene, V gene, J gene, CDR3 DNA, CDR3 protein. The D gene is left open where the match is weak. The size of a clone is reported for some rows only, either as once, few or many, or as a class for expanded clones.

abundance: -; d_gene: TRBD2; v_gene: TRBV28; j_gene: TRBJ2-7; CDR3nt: TGTGCCAGCAGAGGGACTAGCTCCTACGAGCAGTACTTC; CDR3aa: CASRGTSSYEQYF
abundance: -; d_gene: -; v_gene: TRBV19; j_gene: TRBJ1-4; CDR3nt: TGTGCCAGTAGTATTGAGTCCGGGAGAAAACTGTTTTTT; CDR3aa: CASSIESGRKLFF
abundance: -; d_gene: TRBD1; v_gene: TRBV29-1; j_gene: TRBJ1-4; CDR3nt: TGCAGCGTCTGGCAGGACAGGGTTGGGGAAAAACTGTTTTTT; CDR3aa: CSVWQDRVGEKLFF
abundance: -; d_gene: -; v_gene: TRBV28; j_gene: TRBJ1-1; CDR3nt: TGTGCCAGCAGTTTACGGGACAAAGCTTTCTTT; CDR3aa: CASSLRDKAFF
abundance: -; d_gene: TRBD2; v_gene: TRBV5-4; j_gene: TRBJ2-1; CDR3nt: TGTGCCAGCTCTACGGGCGGACTAGCGGTATACAATGAGCAGTTCTTC; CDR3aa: CASSTGGLAVYNEQFF
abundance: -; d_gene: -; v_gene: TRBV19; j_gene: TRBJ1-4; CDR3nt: TGTGCCAGTAGTATTAACGGAGCCGCAACTAATGAAAAACTGTTTTTT; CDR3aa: CASSINGAATNEKLFF
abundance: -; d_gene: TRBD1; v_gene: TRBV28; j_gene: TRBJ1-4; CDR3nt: TGTGCCAGCAGCTCTGTTCAAAGGGGGCGAACTAATGAAAAACTGTTTTTT; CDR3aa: CASSSVQRGRTNEKLFF
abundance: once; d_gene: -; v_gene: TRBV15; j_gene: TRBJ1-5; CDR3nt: TGTGCCACCAGCAGTATACAGGGCCAGCCCCAGCATTTT; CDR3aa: CATSSIQGQPQHF
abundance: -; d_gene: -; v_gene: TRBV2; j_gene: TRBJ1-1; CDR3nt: TGTGCCAGCAGTGAATCTTACACTGAAGCTTTCTTT; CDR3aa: CASSESYTEAFF
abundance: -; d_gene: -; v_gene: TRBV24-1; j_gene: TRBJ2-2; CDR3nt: TGTGCCACCAGTGATTTGCTAGGAGGGGACACCGGGGAGCTGTTTTTT; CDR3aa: CATSDLLGGDTGELFF
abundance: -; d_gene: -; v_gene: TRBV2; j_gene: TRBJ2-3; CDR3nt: TGTGCCAGCAGTGGGACTTACACAGATACGCAGTATTTT; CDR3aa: CASSGTYTDTQYF
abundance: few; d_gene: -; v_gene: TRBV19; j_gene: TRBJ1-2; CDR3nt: TGTGCCAGTAGCAGGACTGCCGAGGGGGACTATGGCTACACCTTC; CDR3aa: CASSRTAEGDYGYTF
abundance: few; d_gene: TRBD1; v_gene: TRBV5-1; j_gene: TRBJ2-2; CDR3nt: TGCGCCAGCAGTTCCTCGGGACAGGGGACCGGGGAGCTGTTTTTT; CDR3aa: CASSSSGQGTGELFF
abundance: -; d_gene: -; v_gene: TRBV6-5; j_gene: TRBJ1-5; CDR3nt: TGTGCCAGCAGTTACCGGGGGGAAGACTGGGAGCCCCAGCATTTT; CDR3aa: CASSYRGEDWEPQHF
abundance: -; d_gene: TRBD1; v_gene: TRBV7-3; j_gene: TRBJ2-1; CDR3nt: TGTGCCAGCAGCCCACCGCGGGGACAGGAGTCCTACAATGAGCAGTTCTTC; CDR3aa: CASSPPRGQESYNEQFF
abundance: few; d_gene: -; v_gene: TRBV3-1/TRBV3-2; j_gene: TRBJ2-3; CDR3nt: TGTGCCAGCAGCCTCTCCCTTGTAGCAGATACGCAGTATTTT; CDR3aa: CASSLSLVADTQYF
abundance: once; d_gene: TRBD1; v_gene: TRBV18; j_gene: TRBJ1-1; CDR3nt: TGTGCCAGCTCACCGCTTACCGGGACAGTGGGGACTGAAGCTTTCTTT; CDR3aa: CASSPLTGTVGTEAFF
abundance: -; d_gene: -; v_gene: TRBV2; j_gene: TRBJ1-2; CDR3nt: TGTGCCAGCAACGGACAGATATATGGCTACACCTTC; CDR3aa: CASNGQIYGYTF
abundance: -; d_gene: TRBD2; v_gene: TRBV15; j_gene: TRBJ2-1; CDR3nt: TGTGCCACCAGCAGAGATAAAAGCGGGAGAATTTGGAATGAGCAGTTCTTC; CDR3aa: CATSRDKSGRIWNEQFF
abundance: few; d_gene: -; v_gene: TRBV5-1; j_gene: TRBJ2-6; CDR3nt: TGCGCCAGCAGGGGGAGTCTCTCTGGGGCCAACGTCCTGACTTTC; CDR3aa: CASRGSLSGANVLTF
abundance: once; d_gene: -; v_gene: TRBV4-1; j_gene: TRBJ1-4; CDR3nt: TGCGCCAGCAGCCAGGGCGTGGGAACAGGGTTGTTGGAAAAACTGTTTTTT; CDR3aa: CASSQGVGTGLLEKLFF
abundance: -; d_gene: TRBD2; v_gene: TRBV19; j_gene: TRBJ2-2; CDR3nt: TGTGCCAGTAGTATAGGGCTAGCGGGAGGGCTGAACACCGGGGAGCTGTTTTTT; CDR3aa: CASSIGLAGGLNTGELFF
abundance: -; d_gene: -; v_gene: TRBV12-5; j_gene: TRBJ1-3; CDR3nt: TGTGCTAGTGGTTTAGAAACAGGGTGGGGAAACACCATATATTTT; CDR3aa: CASGLETGWGNTIYF
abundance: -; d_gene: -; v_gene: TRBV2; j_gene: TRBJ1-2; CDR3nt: TGTGCCAGCAGTGAACAGGGTACCTATGGCTACACCTTC; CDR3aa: CASSEQGTYGYTF
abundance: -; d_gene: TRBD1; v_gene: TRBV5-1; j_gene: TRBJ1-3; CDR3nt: TGCGCCAGCAGCTCGACAGGGTTCGGAAACACCATATATTTT; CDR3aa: CASSSTGFGNTIYF
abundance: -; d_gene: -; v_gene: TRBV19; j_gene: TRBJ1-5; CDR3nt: TGTGCCAGCATCAACAGGGTAGGACAGCCCCAGCATTTT; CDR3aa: CASINRVGQPQHF
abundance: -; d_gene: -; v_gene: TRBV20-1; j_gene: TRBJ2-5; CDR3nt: TGCAGTGTAGACAGAGAGACCCAGTACTTC; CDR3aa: CSVDRETQYF
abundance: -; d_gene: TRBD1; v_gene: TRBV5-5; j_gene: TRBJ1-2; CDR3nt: TGTGCCAGCAGCTTGTCGCCAGGGGGTAACTATGGCTACACCTTC; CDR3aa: CASSLSPGGNYGYTF
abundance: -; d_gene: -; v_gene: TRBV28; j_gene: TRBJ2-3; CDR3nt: TGTGCCAGCAGTTCTGGGGGGAAGGAGGGTACAGATACGCAGTATTTT; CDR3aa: CASSSGGKEGTDTQYF
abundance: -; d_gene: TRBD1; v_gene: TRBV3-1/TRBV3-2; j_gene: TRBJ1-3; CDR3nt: TGTGCCAGCAGCCAGGTGAGGGGGCCTGGAAACACCATATATTTT; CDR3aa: CASSQVRGPGNTIYF
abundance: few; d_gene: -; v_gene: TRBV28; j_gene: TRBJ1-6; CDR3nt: TGTGCCAGCAGTCCCGGAGGGGTAAATAATTCACCCCTCCACTTT; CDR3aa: CASSPGGVNNSPLHF
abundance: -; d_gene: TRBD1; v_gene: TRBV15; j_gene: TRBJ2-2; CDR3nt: TGTGCCACCAGCAATGGACAGGGTGGGTTAAACACCGGGGAGCTGTTTTTT; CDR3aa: CATSNGQGGLNTGELFF
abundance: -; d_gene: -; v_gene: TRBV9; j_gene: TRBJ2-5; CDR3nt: TGTGCCAGCAGCCTTGAGGGGGGGATCGAAGAGACCCAGTACTTC; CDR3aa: CASSLEGGIEETQYF
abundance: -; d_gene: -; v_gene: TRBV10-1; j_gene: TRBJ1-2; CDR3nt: TGCGCCAGCAGTGTAGCAGAAAACTATGGCTACACCTTC; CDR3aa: CASSVAENYGYTF
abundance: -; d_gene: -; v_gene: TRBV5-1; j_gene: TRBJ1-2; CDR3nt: TGCGCCAGCAGTCCAGCGGGCGGTGACTATGGCTACACCTTC; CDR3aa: CASSPAGGDYGYTF
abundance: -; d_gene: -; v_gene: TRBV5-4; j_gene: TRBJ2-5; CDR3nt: TGTGCCAGCAGCTTAGAGGAGACCCAGTACTTC; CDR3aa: CASSLEETQYF
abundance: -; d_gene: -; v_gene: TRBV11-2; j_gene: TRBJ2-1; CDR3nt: TGTGCCAGCAGCTCTGTCACGGAGGTCCGTCACAATGAGCAGTTCTTC; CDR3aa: CASSSVTEVRHNEQFF
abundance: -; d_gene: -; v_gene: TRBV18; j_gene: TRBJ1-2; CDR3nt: TGTGCCAGCTCACCATCTGACCACGGGGGTGGCTACACCTTC; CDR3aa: CASSPSDHGGGYTF
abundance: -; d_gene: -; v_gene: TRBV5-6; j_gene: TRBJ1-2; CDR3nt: TGTGCCAGCAGCCCGCGGACGGGATTCTATGGCTACACCTTC; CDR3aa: CASSPRTGFYGYTF
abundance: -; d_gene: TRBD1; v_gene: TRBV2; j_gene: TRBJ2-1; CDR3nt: TGTGCCAGCATGAGACCGGGACAGGGGGAGAATGAGCAGTTCTTC; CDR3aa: CASMRPGQGENEQFF
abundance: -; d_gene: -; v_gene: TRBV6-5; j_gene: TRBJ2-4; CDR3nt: TGTGCCAGCAGCAGGGCCGTAGCCAAAAACATTCAGTACTTC; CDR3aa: CASSRAVAKNIQYF
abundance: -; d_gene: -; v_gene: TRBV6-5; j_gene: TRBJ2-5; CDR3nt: TGTGCCAGCAGTTCGGGTCCGCAAGAGACCCAGTACTTC; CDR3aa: CASSSGPQETQYF
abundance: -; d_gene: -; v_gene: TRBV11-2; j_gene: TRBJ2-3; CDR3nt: TGTGCCAGCAGCCTTAAGGGGGATACGCAGTATTTT; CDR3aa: CASSLKGDTQYF
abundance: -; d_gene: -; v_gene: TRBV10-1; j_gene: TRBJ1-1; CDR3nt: TGCGCCAGCAGTCCGCACCTAATTGGGCTCACTGAAGCTTTCTTT; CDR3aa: CASSPHLIGLTEAFF
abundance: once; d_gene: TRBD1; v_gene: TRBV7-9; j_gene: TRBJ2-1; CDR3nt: TGTGCCAGCAGCTTAGCGGGGACAGTCAGCAATGAGCAGTTCTTC; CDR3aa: CASSLAGTVSNEQFF
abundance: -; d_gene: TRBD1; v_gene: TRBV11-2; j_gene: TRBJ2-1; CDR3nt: TGTGCCAGCAGCTTAGTTGGGACAGGGGGCAATGAGCAGTTCTTC; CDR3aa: CASSLVGTGGNEQFF
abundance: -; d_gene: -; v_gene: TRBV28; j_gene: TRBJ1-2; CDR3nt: TGTGCCAGCAGTTTATTAACCCCGACAGTCTACACCTTC; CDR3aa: CASSLLTPTVYTF
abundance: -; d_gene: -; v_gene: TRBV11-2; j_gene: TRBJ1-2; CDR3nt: TGTGCCAGCAGCTTAGATCTGCGTTCGAGCTACACCTTC; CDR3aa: CASSLDLRSSYTF
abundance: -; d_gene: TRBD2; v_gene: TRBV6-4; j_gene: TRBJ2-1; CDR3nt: TGTGCCAGCAGTGACGGCGGGGGGGCGGGCAATGAGCAGTTCTTC; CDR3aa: CASSDGGGAGNEQFF
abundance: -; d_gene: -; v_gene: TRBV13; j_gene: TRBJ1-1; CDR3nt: TGTGCCAGCAGTATTCGGGGATGGAACACTGAAGCTTTCTTT; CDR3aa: CASSIRGWNTEAFF
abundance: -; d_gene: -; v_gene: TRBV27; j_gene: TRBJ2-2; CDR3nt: TGTGCCAGTACTAAGGGGACCGGGGAGCTGTTTTTT; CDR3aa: CASTKGTGELFF
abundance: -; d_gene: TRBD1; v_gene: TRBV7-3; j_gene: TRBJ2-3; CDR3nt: TGTGCCAGCAGCCGGGACAGATACACAGATACGCAGTATTTT; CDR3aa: CASSRDRYTDTQYF
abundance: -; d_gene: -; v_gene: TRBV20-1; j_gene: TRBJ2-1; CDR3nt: TGCAGTGCTAGAGATCTCAATGAGCAGTTCTTC; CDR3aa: CSARDLNEQFF